The present T cell receptor beta chain was sequenced within a study of tumour-infiltrating T cells in Burkitt lymphoma (dated by TCRdb to 2020 to 2022). Some background on the complete study: Clinical outcome was correlated with TCR repertoire data, and overall and progression-free survival were found to be predicted by productive clonality independently of established prognosticators, including age at diagnosis.

For this chain, trimming is 0 bases at the V end and 3 bases at the J end, and the number of junction bases without a gene match is 2. Sequences MNHNS (CDR1) and SASEGT (CDR2) are obtained from the germline V gene. Counted from cysteine to phenylalanine, this CDR3 has 15 amino acids. Just CDR3 DNA is preserved here, 45 bases in frame from base 1. The library relied on the immunoSEQ multiplex PCR assay. TCRdb obtained this table from immuneACCESS and retained in-frame rearrangements with V and J assigned. These tables miss some clones; where compared with another copy, unresolved V genes account for less than half of the shortfall, and the remainder is unexplained. The sample has 5,000 to 7,000 clones on record, approximately 10% of them singletons. The top ten clones comprise approximately 2.1% of the sample. Worth noting for this clone: Its antigen is unknown. Base qualities are missing; no much larger clone stands one base away.

The sequence was collected from a human donor with diffuse large B-cell lymphoma. Sequenced material: tumor tissue. The chain is encoded by TRBV6-1 joined to TRBJ1-5; TRBD1 lines up with 7 middle nucleotides. The CDR3 corresponds to CASSEAGQLNQPQHF. The DNA sequence follows: TGTGCCAGCAGTGAAGCGGGACAGCTCAATCAGCCCCAGCATTTT.